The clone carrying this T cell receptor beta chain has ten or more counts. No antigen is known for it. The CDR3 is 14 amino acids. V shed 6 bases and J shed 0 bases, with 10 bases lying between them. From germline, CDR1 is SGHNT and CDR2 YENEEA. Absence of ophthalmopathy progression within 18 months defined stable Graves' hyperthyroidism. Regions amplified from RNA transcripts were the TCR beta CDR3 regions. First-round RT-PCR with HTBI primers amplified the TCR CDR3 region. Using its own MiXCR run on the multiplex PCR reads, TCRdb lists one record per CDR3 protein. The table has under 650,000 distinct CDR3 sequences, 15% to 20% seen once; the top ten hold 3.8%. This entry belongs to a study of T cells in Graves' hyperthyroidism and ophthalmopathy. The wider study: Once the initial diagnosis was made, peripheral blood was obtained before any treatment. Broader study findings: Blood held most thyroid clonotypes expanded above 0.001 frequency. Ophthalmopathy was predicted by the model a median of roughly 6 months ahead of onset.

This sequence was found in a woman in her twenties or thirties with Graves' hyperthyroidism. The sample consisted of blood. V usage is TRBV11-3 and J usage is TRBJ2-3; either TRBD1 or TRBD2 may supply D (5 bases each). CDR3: CASRGPSSTDTQYF. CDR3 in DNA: TGTGCCAGCAGGGGACCTTCTAGCACAGATACGCAGTATTTT.